Listed here are 20 T cell receptor beta chains from one sample, sequenced in a study of blood T cells in healthy people across ages. Alongside a J-beta primer mix, a sample-barcoded 5' primer served in a second PCR lasting roughly 7 to 12 cycles. TCRdb passed the 5' RACE reads through MiXCR, listing each CDR3 protein once. The table shows about 2 million distinct CDR3 sequences, with about 50% occurring only once. The sequenced sample was blood. These receptors originate from a woman aged 40 to 49 in good health.

This clonotype came up once. The chain links TRBV7-3 to TRBJ2-3; D is ambiguous. Per germline, CDR1 SGHTA and CDR2 FQGTGA. This CDR3 region has 13 residues. V was cut by 4 bases and J by 6 bases, with 11 bases left in between. The CDR3 nucleotides read TGTGCCAGCAGCTCTAACTCTGGGGATACGCAGTATTTT. It codes for CASSSNSGDTQYF.

This clonotype was seen just once. The V and J genes are TRBV6-6 and TRBJ2-3, with a weak D call TRBD1 (5 bases). CDR3 length equals 14 residues. Germline CDR1 MNHNY, CDR2 SVGAGI (reference sequence). Deletions cut 7 bases from V and 0 bases from J, with 11 bases between. This chain's CDR3 is CASKMTVSTDTQYF. CDR3 bases: TGTGCCAGCAAGATGACAGTTAGCACAGATACGCAGTATTTT.

The chain carries TRBV13 and TRBJ1-6; D is possibly TRBD1 (5 bases). Germline CDR1 PRHDT, CDR2 FYEKMQ (reference sequence). Trimming left V 1 base short and J 4 bases short, with 11 bases between. This CDR3 contains 16 residues. This CDR3 reads CASSLVGADYNSPLHF. The CDR3 nucleotides read TGTGCCAGCAGCTTAGTCGGGGCGGATTATAATTCACCCCTCCACTTT.

This clonotype was detected many times. V and J are TRBV11-2 and TRBJ2-7; D remains ambiguous. This CDR3 contains 14 residues. Germline CDR1 reads SGHAT; CDR2 reads FQNNGV. V was cut by 0 bases and J by 2 bases, with 8 bases left in between. CDR3 loop: CASSLDGVPYEQYF. In nucleotides, the CDR3 is TGTGCCAGCAGCTTAGACGGAGTGCCCTACGAGCAGTACTTC. The whole variable domain, remainder taken from reference TRBV11-2 and TRBJ2-7, is EAGVAQSPRYKIIEKRQSVAFWCNPISGHATLYWYQQILGQGPKLLIQFQNNGVVDDSQLPKDRFSAERLKGVDSTLKIQPAKLEDSAVYLCASSLDGVPYEQYFGPGTRLTVT.

The chain joins TRBV7-9 to TRBJ2-2; D uncertain. Germline V gene data show CDR1 as SEHNR and CDR2 as FQNEAQ (reference sequence). This CDR3 is built from 13 residues. V was trimmed by 5 bases and J by 5 bases, leaving 9 bases between them. In nucleotides, the CDR3 is TGTGCCAGCAGCCCTCTGGATACCGGGGAGCTGTTTTTT. It encodes CASSPLDTGELFF.

The gene calls are TRBV7-9 and TRBJ1-1, with D possibly TRBD1 on 6 matching bases. V was trimmed by 5 bases and J by 2 bases, leaving 15 bases between them. The CDR3 has 15 amino acids. Germline V gene lookup returns CDR1 SEHNR and CDR2 FQNEAQ (reference sequence). DNA for the CDR3: TGTGCCAGCAGCACCTCGGCAGGGGCTAACACTGAAGCTTTCTTT. Translated: CASSTSAGANTEAFF.

The V gene is TRBV20-1, the J gene TRBJ1-2; 7 positions match TRBD1. The V and J ends lost 1 base and 1 base, in that order; junction bases with no gene match: 15. The germline V gene encodes CDR1 DFQATT and CDR2 SNEGSKA (reference sequence). This CDR3 has 18 residues. CDR3 in amino acids: CSARVLLGGQGDNYGYTF. The DNA for the CDR3 is TGCAGTGCTAGAGTGCTCCTAGGGGGGCAGGGGGATAACTATGGCTACACCTTC.

This clonotype was seen repeatedly, ten times or more. This sequence joins TRBV6-6 and TRBJ2-5, with a tentative D call TRBD1 (5 bases). The CDR3 has 14 amino acids. V lost 0 bases and J lost 8, with 13 bases in between. Germline V CDR1 and CDR2: MNHNY, SVGAGI (reference sequence). The CDR3 loop reads CASSYSRWGSTQYF. The CDR3 coding sequence is TGTGCCAGCAGTTACTCAAGATGGGGCTCAACCCAGTACTTC.

The chain combines TRBV25-1 with TRBJ1-1; a weak D match, TRBD1 (6 bases). V was pared by 3 bases and J by 2 bases, with 13 bases between. The germline gives CDR1 MGHDK, CDR2 SYGVNS. The CDR3 totals 15 residues. CDR3 DNA: TGTGCCAGCAGTGATCCTACAGGGTTTAACACTGAAGCTTTCTTT. Translation gives CASSDPTGFNTEAFF. Full variable domain (remainder filled in from reference TRBV25-1 and TRBJ1-1): EADIYQTPRYLVIGTGKKITLECSQTMGHDKMYWYQQDPGMELHLIHYSYGVNSTEKGDLSSESTVSRIRTEHFPLTLESARPSHTSQYLCASSDPTGFNTEAFFGQGTRLTVV.

The V gene is TRBV18, the J gene TRBJ2-5, with 7 bases aligning to TRBD1. This CDR3 comprises 15 residues. Looked up from germline, CDR1 is KGHSH and CDR2 is LQKENI. V lost 3 bases and J lost 2; bases outside the gene matches: 6. The CDR3 protein is CASSPRTGSQETQYF. In nucleotides, the CDR3 is TGTGCCAGCTCACCTAGGACAGGATCACAAGAGACCCAGTACTTC. Based on the CDR3 plus reference TRBV18 and TRBJ2-5, the full variable domain is NAGVMQNPRHLVRRRGQEARLRCSPMKGHSHVYWYRQLPEEGLKFMVYLQKENIIDESGMPKERFSAEFPKEGPSILRIQQVVRGDSAAYFCASSPRTGSQETQYFGPGTRLLVL.

This clonotype was picked up a small number of times. The chain is built from TRBV7-9 and TRBJ2-5; 9 nucleotides agree with TRBD1. This CDR3 is 15 amino acids long. Looked up from germline, CDR1 is SEHNR and CDR2 is FQNEAQ (reference sequence). V shed 5 bases, J shed 0 bases, and the junction held 4 bases outside the gene matches. The CDR3 region has the DNA TGTGCCAGCAGCCACCGGGACAGGGACCAAGAGACCCAGTACTTC. Protein: CASSHRDRDQETQYF.

The genes are TRBV29-1 and TRBJ1-4; D is undetermined. This CDR3 is 12 amino acids long. Trimming took 3 bases from V and 10 from J, leaving 12 bases between them. Germline V gives CDR1 SQVTM, CDR2 ANQGSEA. The CDR3 bases are TGCAGCGTTGATTTGTCAATAGGAAAACTGTTTTTT. Amino acids: CSVDLSIGKLFF.

The chain carries TRBV7-2 and TRBJ2-3; D ambiguous. Trimming pared 3 bases from V and 4 bases from J, leaving 14 bases between. Germline CDR1 reads SGHTA; CDR2 reads FQGNSA. This CDR3 comprises 15 residues. Written as DNA, the CDR3 is TGTGCCAGCAGCTTTGGTACCATCCGCCCAGATACGCAGTATTTT. This codes for CASSFGTIRPDTQYF.

The V and J genes are TRBV5-1 and TRBJ2-7; 14 bases line up with TRBD2. This CDR3 comprises 17 residues. Germline-derived CDR1 and CDR2 are SGHRS and YFSETQ. Unmatched junction bases numbered 11, after V lost 3 bases and J lost 6 bases. The CDR3 loop is CASSWKGLAGAPTEQYF. CDR3 in DNA: TGCGCCAGCAGCTGGAAGGGACTAGCGGGAGCTCCTACCGAGCAGTACTTC.

This chain connects TRBV6-5 to TRBJ2-3; D call uncertain. This CDR3 is 12 amino acids long. Germline V gene sequence: CDR1 MNHEY, CDR2 SVGAGI. Deletions cut 8 bases from V and 4 bases from J, with 10 bases between. DNA for the CDR3: TGTGCCAGCGGAAGGTTCCCAGATACGCAGTATTTT. It encodes CASGRFPDTQYF.

The J gene is TRBJ2-5, the V gene TRBV13; 7 nucleotides line up with TRBD1. This CDR3 is 17 amino acids long. Germline V gives CDR1 PRHDT, CDR2 FYEKMQ (reference sequence). The J segment lost 5 bases and the V segment lost 2 bases, leaving 14 bases of the junction unmatched. The CDR3 loop reads CASSLYRPTTGSETQYF. The CDR3 DNA reads TGTGCCAGCAGCTTATACCGTCCTACGACAGGGTCGGAGACCCAGTACTTC.

The chain combines TRBV18 with TRBJ1-2; 7 bases match TRBD1. With V trimmed by 3 bases and J by 8 bases, 9 bases remained unmatched. The length of the CDR3 is 14 residues. Germline V gene lookup returns CDR1 KGHSH and CDR2 LQKENI. The CDR3 is CASSPQITGDGYTF. CDR3 DNA: TGTGCCAGCTCACCTCAAATAACAGGGGACGGCTACACCTTC.

V is TRBV27 and J is TRBJ1-1; D is uncertain. The CDR3 sequence is 18 residues long. The ends were cut back, 5 bases at V and 5 bases at J, with 27 bases in the middle. In germline, CDR1 is MNHEY, CDR2 SMNVEV (reference sequence). The CDR3 sequence is CASSPQVPRDTPSTEAFF. The CDR3 DNA reads TGTGCCAGCAGTCCCCAAGTCCCTAGAGACACACCGAGTACTGAAGCTTTCTTT.

This clonotype was seen once. The chain recombines TRBV20-1 with TRBJ2-1, with D uncertain. The ends were cut back, 4 bases at V and 7 bases at J, with 17 bases in the middle. This CDR3 has 14 amino acids. The germline gives CDR1 DFQATT, CDR2 SNEGSKA (reference sequence). The CDR3 region has the DNA TGCAGTGCTAAGTGGGTGATTGCTGGGAATGAGCAGTTCTTC. This gives the protein CSAKWVIAGNEQFF.

The sample holds a few counts of this clonotype. This may be a read error, as it is one base from a much larger clone. This chain links TRBV6-4 with TRBJ2-5; 10 bases are shared with TRBD2. Germline V lookup: CDR1 MRHNA, CDR2 SNTAGT. Trimming at V came to 3 bases and at J to 11 bases, leaving 9 bases not matched to a gene. This CDR3 comprises 14 residues. The CDR3 region is CASSELAGGNEQYF. CDR3 nucleotides: TGTGCCAGCAGTGAGTTAGCGGGGGGAAATGAGCAGTACTTC.